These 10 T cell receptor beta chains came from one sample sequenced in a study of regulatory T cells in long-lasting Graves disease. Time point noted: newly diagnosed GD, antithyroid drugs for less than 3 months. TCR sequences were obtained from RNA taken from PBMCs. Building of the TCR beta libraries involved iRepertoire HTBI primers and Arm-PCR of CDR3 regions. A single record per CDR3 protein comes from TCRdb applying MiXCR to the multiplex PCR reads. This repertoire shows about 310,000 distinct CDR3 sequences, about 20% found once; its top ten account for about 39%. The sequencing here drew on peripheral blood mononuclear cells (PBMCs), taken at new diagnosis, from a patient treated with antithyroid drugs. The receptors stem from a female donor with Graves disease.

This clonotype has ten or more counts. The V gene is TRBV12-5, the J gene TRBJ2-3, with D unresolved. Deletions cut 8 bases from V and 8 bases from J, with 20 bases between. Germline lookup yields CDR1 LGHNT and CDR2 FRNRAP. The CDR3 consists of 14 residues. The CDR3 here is CASSAILGTSTQYF. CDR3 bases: TGTGCTAGTTCCGCCATCCTCGGAACGAGTACGCAGTATTTT.

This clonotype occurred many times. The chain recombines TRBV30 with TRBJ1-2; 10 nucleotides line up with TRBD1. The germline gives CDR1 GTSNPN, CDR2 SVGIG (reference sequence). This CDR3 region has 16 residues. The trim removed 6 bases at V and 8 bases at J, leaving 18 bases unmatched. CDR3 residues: CACGGTGVGEGGGYTF. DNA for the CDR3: TGTGCCTGTGGCGGGACAGGGGTAGGGGAGGGTGGAGGCTACACCTTC. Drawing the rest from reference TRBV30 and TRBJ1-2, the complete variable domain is SQTIHQWPATLVQPVGSPLSLECTVEGTSNPNLYWYRQAAGRGLQLLFYSVGIGQISSEVPQNLSASRPQDRQFILSSKKLLLSDSGFYLCACGGTGVGEGGGYTFGSGTRLTVV.

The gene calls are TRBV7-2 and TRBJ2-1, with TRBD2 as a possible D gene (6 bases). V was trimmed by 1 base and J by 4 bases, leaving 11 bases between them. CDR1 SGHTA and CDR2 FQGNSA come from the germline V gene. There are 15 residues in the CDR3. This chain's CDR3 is CASSLEGGIYNEQFF. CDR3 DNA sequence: TGTGCCAGCAGCTTAGAAGGAGGGATTTACAATGAGCAGTTCTTC.

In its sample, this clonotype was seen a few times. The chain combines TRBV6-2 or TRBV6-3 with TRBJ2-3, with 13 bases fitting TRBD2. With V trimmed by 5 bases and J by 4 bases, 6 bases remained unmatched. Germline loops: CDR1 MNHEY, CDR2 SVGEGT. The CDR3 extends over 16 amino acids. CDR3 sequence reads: CASSLGLAGAADTQYF. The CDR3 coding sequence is TGTGCCAGCAGTCTCGGACTAGCGGGAGCAGCAGATACGCAGTATTTT.

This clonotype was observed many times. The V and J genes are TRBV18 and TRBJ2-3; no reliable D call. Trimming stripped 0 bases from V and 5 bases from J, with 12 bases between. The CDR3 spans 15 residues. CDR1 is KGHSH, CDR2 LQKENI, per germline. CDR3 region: CASSPPMSVGDTQYF. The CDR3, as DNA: TGTGCCAGCTCACCACCGATGAGCGTTGGAGATACGCAGTATTTT.

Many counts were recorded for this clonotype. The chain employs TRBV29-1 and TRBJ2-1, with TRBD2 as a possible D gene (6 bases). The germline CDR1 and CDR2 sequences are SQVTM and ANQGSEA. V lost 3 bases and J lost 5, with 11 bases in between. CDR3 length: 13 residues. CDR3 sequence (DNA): TGCAGCGTTGATCCCCCGGGAGACAATGAGCAGTTCTTC. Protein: CSVDPPGDNEQFF.

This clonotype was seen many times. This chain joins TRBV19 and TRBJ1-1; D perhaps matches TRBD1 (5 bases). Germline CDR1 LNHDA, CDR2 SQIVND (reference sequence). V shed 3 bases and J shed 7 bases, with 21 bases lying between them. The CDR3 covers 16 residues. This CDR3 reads CASSMGQWTHLFEAFF. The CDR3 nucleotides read TGTGCCAGTAGTATGGGGCAATGGACCCATCTTTTTGAAGCTTTCTTT.

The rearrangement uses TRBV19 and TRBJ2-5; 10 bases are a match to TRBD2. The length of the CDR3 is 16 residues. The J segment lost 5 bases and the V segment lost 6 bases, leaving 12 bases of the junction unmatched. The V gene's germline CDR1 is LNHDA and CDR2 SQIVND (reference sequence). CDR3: CASRPWLAGDSETQYF. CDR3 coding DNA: TGTGCCAGTAGGCCTTGGCTAGCGGGAGATTCGGAGACCCAGTACTTC.

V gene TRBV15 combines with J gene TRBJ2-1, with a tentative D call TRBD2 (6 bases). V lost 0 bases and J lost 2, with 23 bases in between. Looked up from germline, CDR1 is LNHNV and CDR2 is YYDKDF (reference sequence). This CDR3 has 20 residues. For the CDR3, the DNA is TGTGCCACCAGCAGAGATACGGGGCCCGGGACTCTGGGACCCTACAATGAGCAGTTCTTC. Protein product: CATSRDTGPGTLGPYNEQFF. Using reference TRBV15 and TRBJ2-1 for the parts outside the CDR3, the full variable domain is DAMVIQNPRYQVTQFGKPVTLSCSQTLNHNVMYWYQQKSSQAPKLLFHYYDKDFNNEADTPDNFQSRRPNTSFCFLDIRSPGLGDTAMYLCATSRDTGPGTLGPYNEQFFGPGTRLTVL.

CDR3 residues: CASSPDSPYNEQFF. Here the CDR3 DNA reads TGTGCCAGCAGTCCGGACTCACCCTACAATGAGCAGTTCTTC. The rearrangement joins TRBV2 to TRBJ2-1; D possibly corresponds to TRBD2 (5 bases). CDR3 length: 14 amino acids. Germline loops: CDR1 SNHLY, CDR2 FYNNEI. Trimming cost V 5 bases and J 2 bases, with 10 bases left between them.